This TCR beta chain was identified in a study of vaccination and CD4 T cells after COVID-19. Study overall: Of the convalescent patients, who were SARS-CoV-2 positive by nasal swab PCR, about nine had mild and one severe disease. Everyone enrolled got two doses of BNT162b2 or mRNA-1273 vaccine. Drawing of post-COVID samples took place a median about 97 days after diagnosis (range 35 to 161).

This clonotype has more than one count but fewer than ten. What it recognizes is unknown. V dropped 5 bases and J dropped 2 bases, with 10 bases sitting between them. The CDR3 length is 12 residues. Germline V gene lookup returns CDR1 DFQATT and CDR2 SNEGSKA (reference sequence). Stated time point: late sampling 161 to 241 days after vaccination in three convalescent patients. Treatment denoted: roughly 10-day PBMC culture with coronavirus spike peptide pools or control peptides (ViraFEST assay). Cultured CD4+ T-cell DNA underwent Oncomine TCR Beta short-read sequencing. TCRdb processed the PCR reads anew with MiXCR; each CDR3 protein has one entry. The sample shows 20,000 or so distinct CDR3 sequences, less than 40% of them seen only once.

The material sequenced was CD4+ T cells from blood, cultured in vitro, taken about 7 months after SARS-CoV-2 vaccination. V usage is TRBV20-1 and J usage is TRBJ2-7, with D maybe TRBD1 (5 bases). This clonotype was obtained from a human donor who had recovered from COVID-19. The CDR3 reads CSAGHNTYEQYF. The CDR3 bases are TGCAGTGCTGGACACAATACCTACGAGCAGTACTTC.